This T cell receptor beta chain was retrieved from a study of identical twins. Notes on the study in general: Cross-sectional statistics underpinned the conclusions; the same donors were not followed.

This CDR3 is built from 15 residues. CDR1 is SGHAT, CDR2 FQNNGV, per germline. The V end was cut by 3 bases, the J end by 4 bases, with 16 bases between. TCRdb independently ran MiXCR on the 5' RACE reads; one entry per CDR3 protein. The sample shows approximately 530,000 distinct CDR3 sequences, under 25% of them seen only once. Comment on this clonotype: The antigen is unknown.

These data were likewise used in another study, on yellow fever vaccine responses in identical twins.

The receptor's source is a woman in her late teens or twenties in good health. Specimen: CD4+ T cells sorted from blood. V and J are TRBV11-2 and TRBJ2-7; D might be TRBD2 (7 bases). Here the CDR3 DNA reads TGTGCCAGCAGCTTCGACGGGGGGCCTCTATACGAGCAGTACGTC. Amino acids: CASSFDGGPLYEQYV.